This T cell receptor beta chain was captured in a study of T-cell memory formation after mild COVID-19. Study-level information: TCR clusters showed largely donor specificity.

Constant-segment primers and 5'RACE yielded cDNA libraries for TCR alpha and TCR beta, each carrying sample barcodes and UMIs. TCRdb reprocessed the 5' RACE reads with MiXCR, giving one entry per CDR3 protein. The sample consists of around 200,000 distinct CDR3 sequences, approximately 18% of them appearing once. There are a few counts of this clonotype. Its antigen is currently unknown. Germline lookup yields CDR1 SQVTM and CDR2 ANQGSEA. The CDR3 loop spans 17 amino acids. V was clipped by 0 bases and J by 1 base, with 18 bases between them. Whole-study findings and limits: There was a balanced CD4/CD8 profile in clones contracting day 15 to 85, and later expanders leaned CD4+.

The chain is built from TRBV29-1 and TRBJ1-1; D not certain. This TCR was recovered from a man younger than 35 who had mild COVID-19 (a few samples of this study predate the infection). Cell type and time point are not known. Sequenced material: PBMCs or a T cell subset sorted from them (not recorded which). CDR3 nucleotide sequence: TGCAGCGTTGAAGATCTAGGACTCTCAGGATCGAACACTGAAGCTTTCTTT. Protein sequence: CSVEDLGLSGSNTEAFF.